This T cell receptor beta chain was recorded in a study of blood T cell repertoires in COVID-19. Study-level background: Samples representing acute and convalescent COVID-19 were sourced from the United States, Italy and Spain.

The V end lost 7 bases, the J end lost 1 base, and 16 bases lay between the germline ends. Germline CDR1 and CDR2: SQVTM and ANQGSEA. This CDR3 is 14 amino acids long. Study processing details: Reference gene primer amplification gave nucleated cell count estimates. TCRdb keeps only in-frame clones here, not all; method: immunoSEQ multiplex PCR. V and J calls and clone size are as listed in that table; D and trimming were resolved from the DNA. The sample records some 180,000 clones, about four fifths being singletons. The J gene is TRBJ1-1, the V gene TRBV29-1, with D hard to call. Sequenced material: peripheral blood. The receptor was isolated from a man aged 55 to 69 with acute or convalescent COVID-19. The CDR3 region is CSGSREPANTEAFF. CDR3 coding DNA: TGCAGCGGGTCTCGGGAACCGGCGAACACTGAAGCTTTCTTT. The complete variable domain, with remaining parts taken from reference TRBV29-1 and TRBJ1-1, reads SAVISQKPSRDICQRGTSLTIQCQVDSQVTMMFWYRQQPGQSLTLIATANQGSEATYESGFVIDKFPISRPNLTFSTLTVSNMSPEDSSIYLCSGSREPANTEAFFGQGTRLTVV.